This T cell receptor (beta chain) is from a study of Ad26.COV2.S vaccination and SARS-CoV-2 variants. Across the study: Donor joined the COV1001 Ad26.COV2.S trial arm. Dosing was one shot or two shots 56 days apart. Points from the study as a whole: Substantial breadth in spike-specific CD8+ and CD4+ T cell responses was reportedly seen after vaccination.

The assay was immunoSEQ multiplex PCR, and TCRdb's table has in-frame clones only and misses some. The sample consists of 350,000 to 400,000 clones, about 85% of them appearing once. On this clone: As yet, its antigen is unknown.

Described treatment: around 19 received Ad26.COV2.S at low or high dose, single or two shots; about 5 received placebo; per-sample allocation not given. It was on day 63 after the first vaccine or placebo injection that samples were taken. Wuhan-strain spike was delivered by a replication-incompetent Ad26 vector. The sequences come from peripheral blood, collected in a trial of Ad26.COV2.S vaccine versus placebo. The sequence came from a person aged 18-60 years who received the Ad26.COV2.S COVID-19 vaccine or a placebo.

The CDR3 is CASSLNGGWIGELFF. The CDR3, as DNA: TGTGCCAGCAGCTTAAACGGTGGCTGGATCGGGGAGCTGTTTTTT. The rearrangement joins TRBV7-2 to TRBJ2-2; the D is unclear. Per germline, CDR1 SGHTA and CDR2 FQGNSA. The V end was cut by 2 bases, the J end by 7 bases, with 14 bases between. This CDR3 contains 15 residues.